The 17 T cell receptor beta chains below all came from one sample that was sequenced in a study of shared clonotypes between healthy human individuals. Sequencing was performed with immunoSEQ multiplex PCR; in TCRdb, only in-frame clones are kept and a portion is missing. The sample has about 1.5 million clones, around 97% seen once. The sequencing sample was made of naive CD4+ T cells sorted from blood. The subset was: CD45RA+ positively selected. These receptors were obtained from a man between 25 and 39 years old in good health.

V and J are TRBV28 and TRBJ2-7; a possible D gene is TRBD1 (6 bases). The CDR3 length is 14 residues. Germline V gene lookup returns CDR1 MDHEN and CDR2 SYDVKM. V gave up 5 bases and J gave up 5 bases, with 16 bases separating them. This CDR3 is CASSNTGHKNEQYF. CDR3 DNA: TGTGCCAGCAGTAATACGGGACACAAAAACGAGCAGTACTTC.

The chain employs TRBV5-5 and TRBJ2-3; D ambiguous. The CDR3 has 12 amino acids. Trimming cost V 4 bases and J 7 bases, with 10 bases left between them. Germline V lookup: CDR1 SGHKS, CDR2 YYEKEE (reference sequence). This CDR3 is CASSPQWNTQYF. The CDR3 nucleotides read TGTGCCAGCAGCCCACAGTGGAATACGCAGTATTTT.

Comment on this clone: This sample also contains other DNA sequences that code for the same CDR3. V usage is TRBV5-1 and J usage is TRBJ2-3; D not certain. The CDR3 loop spans 15 amino acids. The germline gives CDR1 SGHRS, CDR2 YFSETQ. Trimming shortened V by 0 bases and J by 2 bases, and 10 bases separated the two germline ends. The DNA of the CDR3 is TGCGCCAGCAGCTTGGGGGCTGGAGCCACAGATACGCAGTATTTT. Its protein is CASSLGAGATDTQYF.

The chain links TRBV5-1 to TRBJ1-1; 9 bases are shared with TRBD1. The CDR3 is made up of 15 amino acids. Germline trimming cut 3 bases from V and 6 bases from J; bases unmatched to any gene: 9. CDR1 and CDR2 from the germline V gene are SGHRS and YFSETQ. The CDR3 spells CASSSKTGGFAEAFF. CDR3 DNA: TGCGCCAGCAGCTCGAAGACAGGGGGATTCGCTGAAGCTTTCTTT.

The rearrangement links TRBV5-6 to TRBJ1-1, with TRBD1 as a possible D gene (6 bases). Germline loops: CDR1 SGHDT, CDR2 YYEEEE. The CDR3 contains 15 residues. V lost 0 bases and J 0 bases, leaving 9 bases between the germline ends. CDR3 coding DNA: TGTGCCAGCAGCTTGGTTGGACAGATGAACACTGAAGCTTTCTTT. This translates into CASSLVGQMNTEAFF.

The CDR3 bases are TGTGCCAGCAGCTCGTCTCAGGGATCGGTCTCGGGAGGCTACACCTTC. The encoded protein is CASSSSQGSVSGGYTF. The V gene is TRBV7-9, the J gene TRBJ1-2; D might be TRBD1 (5 bases). The CDR3 has 16 residues. Germline V CDR1 and CDR2: SEHNR, FQNEAQ (reference sequence). Trimming took 4 bases from V and 8 from J, leaving 23 bases between them.

This clone has a handful of counts. The chain carries TRBV9 and TRBJ2-7; D is ambiguous. Germline-derived CDR1 and CDR2 are SGDLS and YYNGEE. The CDR3 extends over 14 amino acids. V lost 1 base, J lost 6 bases, and 14 bases lay in between. The CDR3 region has the DNA TGTGCCAGCAGCGTAATAGAAAATGCCTCCGAGCAGTACTTC. Translating it yields CASSVIENASEQYF.

This clone occurred once. The J gene is TRBJ2-3, the V gene TRBV10-1; D gene ambiguous. CDR1 is WNHNN, CDR2 SYGVQD, per germline (reference sequence). This CDR3 has 13 residues. V gave up 0 bases and J gave up 6 bases, with 7 bases separating them. The CDR3 DNA is TGCGCCAGCAGTGAGTCCTGGACGGATACGCAGTATTTT. This codes for CASSESWTDTQYF.

This chain connects TRBV7-3 to TRBJ2-7; weak D call: TRBD1 (6 bases). The CDR3 is made up of 13 amino acids. V was pared by 0 bases and J by 7 bases, with 10 bases between. CDR1 and CDR2 from the germline V gene are SGHTA and FQGTGA. CDR3 DNA sequence: TGTGCCAGCAGCTTAACGTATACAGGGGAGCAGTACTTC. The encoded protein is CASSLTYTGEQYF.

V usage is TRBV7-4 and J usage is TRBJ1-5, with D possibly matching TRBD1 (6 bases). This CDR3 is built from 17 residues. Per germline, CDR1 SGHVT and CDR2 SQSDAQ. Trimming cost V 5 bases and J 2 bases, with 19 bases left between them. The CDR3 coding sequence is TGTGCCAGCAGCGACAGGTGGGAGGTCCCGGGCAATCAGCCCCAGCATTTT. This gives the protein CASSDRWEVPGNQPQHF.

V and J are TRBV2 and TRBJ1-1, with unresolved D. Trimming cost V 6 bases and J 4 bases, with 15 bases left between them. Germline CDR1 and CDR2: SNHLY and FYNNEI. The length of the CDR3 is 14 residues. In DNA, the CDR3 is TGTGCCAGCAGGGGAAGACTTTCAGTCACTGAAGCTTTCTTT. Translation: CASRGRLSVTEAFF.

This clone is a singleton in its sample. The chain uses TRBV6-5 and TRBJ2-5; D unresolved. This CDR3 contains 11 residues. Trimming stripped 8 bases from V and 5 bases from J, with 9 bases between. CDR1 MNHEY and CDR2 SVGAGI come from the germline V gene. The CDR3 here is CASVLRETQYF. In nucleotides, the CDR3 is TGTGCCAGCGTTTTGAGGGAGACCCAGTACTTC.

The chain employs TRBV9 and TRBJ1-4, with D tentatively TRBD1 (6 bases). The CDR3 contains 15 residues. Germline V gene lookup returns CDR1 SGDLS and CDR2 YYNGEE. V was shortened by 0 bases and J by 8 bases, with 14 bases between the two germline ends. The CDR3 loop is CASSVGSGGREKLFF. The CDR3 coding sequence is TGTGCCAGCAGCGTAGGATCGGGGGGCAGAGAAAAACTGTTTTTT.

This chain connects TRBV19 to TRBJ2-6; D unclear. The germline gives CDR1 LNHDA, CDR2 SQIVND (reference sequence). This CDR3 is 17 amino acids long. The V and J ends lost 5 bases and 0 bases respectively, with 14 bases between them. CDR3 loop: CASSDHFRGSGANVLTF. The CDR3 DNA sequence: TGTGCCAGTAGTGACCACTTCAGAGGCTCTGGGGCCAACGTCCTGACTTTC.

V usage is TRBV28 and J usage is TRBJ2-4; no definite D call. Germline V gives CDR1 MDHEN, CDR2 SYDVKM. V was trimmed by 6 bases and J by 0 bases, leaving 15 bases between them. The CDR3 covers 16 residues. CDR3 DNA sequence: TGTGCCAGCAGCCCGCACCACGCTGGAGCCAAAAACATTCAGTACTTC. Translated, it gives CASSPHHAGAKNIQYF.

This clone was picked up one time. CDR3 amino acids: CASSPGQGKDEKLFF. As DNA, the CDR3 is TGTGCCAGCTCACCGGGACAGGGAAAGGATGAAAAACTGTTTTTT. The J gene is TRBJ1-4, the V gene TRBV18, with 9 bases aligning to TRBD1. Germline V CDR1 and CDR2: KGHSH, LQKENI. The ends lost 3 bases at V and 6 bases at J; junction bases unmatched: 5. This CDR3 has 15 residues. Based on the CDR3 plus reference TRBV18 and TRBJ1-4, the full variable domain is NAGVMQNPRHLVRRRGQEARLRCSPMKGHSHVYWYRQLPEEGLKFMVYLQKENIIDESGMPKERFSAEFPKEGPSILRIQQVVRGDSAAYFCASSPGQGKDEKLFFGSGTQLSVL.

The genes are TRBV5-4 and TRBJ2-3; D is unclear. Germline loops: CDR1 SGHNT, CDR2 YYREEE (reference sequence). Trimming stripped 4 bases from V and 1 base from J, with 13 bases between. CDR3 size: 15 residues. The CDR3 loop is CASSQKGGRTDTQYF. In DNA, the CDR3 is TGTGCCAGCAGCCAAAAGGGCGGACGCACAGATACGCAGTATTTT.